Listed below are T cell receptor beta chains from one sample, sequenced in a study of blood T cell repertoires in COVID-19. Sequenced by immunoSEQ multiplex PCR; TCRdb stores in-frame clones only, minus some. The sample holds approximately 150,000 clones, around four fifths seen once. The specimen sequenced was peripheral blood. Every receptor here comes from a woman older than 75 with COVID-19, enrolled during active disease. Each CDR3 is given without its conserved first and last residue.

j_gene | v_gene | CDR3aa
TRBJ2-1 | TRBV6-5 | ASTQGRGEQF
TRBJ2-7 | TRBV20-1 | SASLADNEQY
TRBJ2-1 | TRBV11-3 | ASSLARSRNEQF
TRBJ1-6 | TRBV27 | ASSLFWEDNSPLH
TRBJ2-7 | TRBV7-8 | ASTRGSGGPYEQY
TRBJ1-1 | TRBV30 | AWSNRENTEAF
TRBJ2-1 | TRBV15 | ATSRDGQTNEQF
TRBJ1-3 | TRBV7-3 | ASSLQGAISGNTIY
TRBJ1-3 | TRBV27 | ASSSGFSGNTIY
TRBJ2-3 | TRBV6-2/TRBV6-3 | ASSRLAGGQDTQY
TRBJ2-2 | TRBV28 | ASSLPGWDTGELF
TRBJ1-2 | TRBV27 | ASSFYGNYGYT
TRBJ2-7 | TRBV5-1 | ASRRTGDVHEQY